This T cell receptor (beta chain) was profiled in a study of CD8+CD57+ T cells in acquired aplastic anemia. Study-wide context: The DNA of sorted CD4+ and CD8+ cells averaged roughly 3.2 ug.

Notes on the study in general: Around 27 CD8+ CDR3 sequences occurred in both the patients and the controls. Patient and control CD8+ Simpson's diversity was not significantly different.

In germline, CDR1 is SQVTM, CDR2 ANQGSEA. This CDR3 region has 14 residues. Trimming cost V 7 bases and J 0 bases, with 15 bases left between them. The template for TCR beta VDJ and CDR3 sequence profiling was genomic DNA. Each CDR3 protein gets one entry after TCRdb re-called the reads with MiXCR. This table has 450,000 to 550,000 distinct CDR3 sequences, 25% to 40% appearing once. This clonotype was picked up many times. The antigen remains unidentified. Sequencing involved patients with CD8+CD57+ cell expansion previously shown by flow cytometry. A severe acquired aplastic anemia diagnosis applied to all patients.

The source of this sequence is a human donor with aplastic anemia. The sequenced sample was sorted CD4+, CD8+, or CD8+CD57+ T cells (not recorded which) from PBMCs. The V and J genes are TRBV29-1 and TRBJ1-2; D may be TRBD1 (5 bases). DNA for the CDR3: TGCAGCGCGGATATCACAGGAGCTAACTATGGCTACACCTTC. Its protein is CSADITGANYGYTF.